The present T cell receptor (beta chain) was sequenced within a study of cytomegalovirus exposure and HLA in healthy donors. Overall study context: Approximately 85 million unique TCRs from HLA-typed donors were held in an early data release. Broader study findings: With high specificity and sensitivity, the classifier reportedly diagnosed cytomegalovirus status. Investigators reported 150 to 200 TCR beta chains as tied to cytomegalovirus.

Germline trimming cut 0 bases from V and 4 bases from J; bases unmatched to any gene: 5. The CDR3 length is 16 residues. Germline-derived CDR1 and CDR2 are MNHEY and SVGAGI. Unrecorded immune exposures were likely, despite nominal health at sampling. PCR involved 60 Vbeta and 13 Jbeta primers. Libraries were prepared by immunoSEQ multiplex PCR; TCRdb keeps only in-frame clonotypes and omits some of them. The sample holds 110,000 or so clones; about 64% are singletons and the top ten take 7.5% to 9%. Of note for this clone: Its antigen is unknown.

The sample comprised PBMCs. The clonotype originates from a man aged 18 to 29 in good health and CMV-seropositive. The chain joins TRBV6-5 to TRBJ2-2; 7 bases are shared with TRBD2. In DNA, the CDR3 is TGTGCCAGCAGTTACTCTGCTGGGGGGGGCACCGGGGAGCTGTTTTTT. It specifies CASSYSAGGGTGELFF.